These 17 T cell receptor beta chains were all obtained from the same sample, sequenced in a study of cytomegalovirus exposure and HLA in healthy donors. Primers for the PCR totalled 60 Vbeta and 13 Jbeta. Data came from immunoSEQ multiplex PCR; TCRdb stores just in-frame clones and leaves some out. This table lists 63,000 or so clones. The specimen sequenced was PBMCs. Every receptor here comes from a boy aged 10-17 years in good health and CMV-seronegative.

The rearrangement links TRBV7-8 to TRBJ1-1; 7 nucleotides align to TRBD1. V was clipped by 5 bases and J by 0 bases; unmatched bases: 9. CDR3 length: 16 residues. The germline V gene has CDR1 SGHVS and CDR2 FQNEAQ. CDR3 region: CASSPRPGQMNTEAFF. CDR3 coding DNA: TGTGCCAGCAGCCCACGACCGGGACAGATGAACACTGAAGCTTTCTTT.

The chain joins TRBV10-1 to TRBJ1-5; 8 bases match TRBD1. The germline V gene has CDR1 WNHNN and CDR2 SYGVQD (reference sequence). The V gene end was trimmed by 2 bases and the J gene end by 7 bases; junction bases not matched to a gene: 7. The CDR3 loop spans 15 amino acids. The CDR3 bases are TGCGCCAGCAGTGAGGGACAGGGTTTTGGGCAGCCCCAGCATTTT. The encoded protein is CASSEGQGFGQPQHF.

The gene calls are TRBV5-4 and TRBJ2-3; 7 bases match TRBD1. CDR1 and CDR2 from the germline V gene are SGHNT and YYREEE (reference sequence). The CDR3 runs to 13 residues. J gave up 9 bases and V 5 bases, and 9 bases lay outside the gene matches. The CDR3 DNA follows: TGTGCCAGCAGGATGACAGGGATGGGGACGCAGTATTTT. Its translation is CASRMTGMGTQYF.

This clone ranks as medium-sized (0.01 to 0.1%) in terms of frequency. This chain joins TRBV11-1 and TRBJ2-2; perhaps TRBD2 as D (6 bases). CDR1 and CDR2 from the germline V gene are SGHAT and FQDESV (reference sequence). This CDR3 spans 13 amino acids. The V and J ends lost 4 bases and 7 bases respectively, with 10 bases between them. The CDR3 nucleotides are TGTGCCAGCAGCTCTCCGGGGGACGGGGAGCTGTTTTTT. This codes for CASSSPGDGELFF.

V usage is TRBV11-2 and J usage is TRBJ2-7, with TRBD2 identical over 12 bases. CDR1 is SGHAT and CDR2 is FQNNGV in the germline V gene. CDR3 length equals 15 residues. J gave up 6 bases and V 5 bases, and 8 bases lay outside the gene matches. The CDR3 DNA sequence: TGTGCCAGCAGCCCAATGACTAGCGGGAGCCGCGAGCAGTACTTC. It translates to CASSPMTSGSREQYF.

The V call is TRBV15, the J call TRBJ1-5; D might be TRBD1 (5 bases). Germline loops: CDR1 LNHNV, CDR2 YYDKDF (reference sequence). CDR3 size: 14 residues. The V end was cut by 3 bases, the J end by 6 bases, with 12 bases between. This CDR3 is CATSSGTAVQPQHF. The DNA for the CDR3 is TGTGCCACCAGCAGTGGGACTGCGGTTCAGCCCCAGCATTTT.

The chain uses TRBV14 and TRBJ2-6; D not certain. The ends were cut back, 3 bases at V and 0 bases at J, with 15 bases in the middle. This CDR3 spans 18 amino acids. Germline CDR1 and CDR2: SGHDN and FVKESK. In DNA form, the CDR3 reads TGTGCCAGCAGCCATATACAGTTGACCTACTCTGGGGCCAACGTCCTGACTTTC. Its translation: CASSHIQLTYSGANVLTF.

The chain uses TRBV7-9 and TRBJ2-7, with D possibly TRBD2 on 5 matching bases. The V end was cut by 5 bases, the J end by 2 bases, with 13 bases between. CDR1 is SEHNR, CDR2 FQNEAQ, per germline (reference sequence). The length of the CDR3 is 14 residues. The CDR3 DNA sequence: TGTGCCAGCAGCCAGCAGCGGAATACCTACGAGCAGTACTTC. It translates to CASSQQRNTYEQYF.

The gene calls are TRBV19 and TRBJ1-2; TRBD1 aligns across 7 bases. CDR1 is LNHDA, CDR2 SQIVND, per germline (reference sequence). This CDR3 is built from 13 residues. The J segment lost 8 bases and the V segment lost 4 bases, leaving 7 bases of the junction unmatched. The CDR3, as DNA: TGTGCCAGTAGTACCTGGGACAGCCAGGGCTACACCTTC. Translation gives CASSTWDSQGYTF.

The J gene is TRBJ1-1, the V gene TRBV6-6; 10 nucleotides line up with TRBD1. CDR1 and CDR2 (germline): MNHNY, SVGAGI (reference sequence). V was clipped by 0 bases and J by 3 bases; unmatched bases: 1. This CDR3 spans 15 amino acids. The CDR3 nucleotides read TGTGCCAGCAGTTACTCGACAGGGGGCCACACTGAAGCTTTCTTT. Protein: CASSYSTGGHTEAFF.

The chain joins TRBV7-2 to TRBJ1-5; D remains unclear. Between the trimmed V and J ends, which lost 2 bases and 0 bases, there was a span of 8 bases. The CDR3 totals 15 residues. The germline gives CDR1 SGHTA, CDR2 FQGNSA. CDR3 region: CASSLSWASNQPQHF. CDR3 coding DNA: TGTGCCAGCAGCTTAAGCTGGGCTAGCAATCAGCCCCAGCATTTT. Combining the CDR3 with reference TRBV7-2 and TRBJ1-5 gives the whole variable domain GAGVSQSPSNKVTEKGKDVELRCDPISGHTALYWYRQSLGQGLEFLIYFQGNSAPDKSGLPSDRFSAERTGGSVSTLTIQRTQQEDSAVYLCASSLSWASNQPQHFGDGTRLSIL.

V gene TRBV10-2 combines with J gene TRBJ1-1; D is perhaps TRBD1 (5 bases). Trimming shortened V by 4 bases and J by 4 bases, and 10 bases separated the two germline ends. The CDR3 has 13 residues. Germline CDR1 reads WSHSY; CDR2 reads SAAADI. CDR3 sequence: CASSVYQGTEAFF. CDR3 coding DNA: TGCGCCAGCAGTGTTTATCAGGGCACTGAAGCTTTCTTT.

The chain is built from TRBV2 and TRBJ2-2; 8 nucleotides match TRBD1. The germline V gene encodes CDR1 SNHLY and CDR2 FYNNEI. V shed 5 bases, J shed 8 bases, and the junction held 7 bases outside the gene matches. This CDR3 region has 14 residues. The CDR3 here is CASSLDRAMGELFF. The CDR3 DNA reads TGTGCCAGCAGTTTGGACAGGGCAATGGGGGAGCTGTTTTTT.

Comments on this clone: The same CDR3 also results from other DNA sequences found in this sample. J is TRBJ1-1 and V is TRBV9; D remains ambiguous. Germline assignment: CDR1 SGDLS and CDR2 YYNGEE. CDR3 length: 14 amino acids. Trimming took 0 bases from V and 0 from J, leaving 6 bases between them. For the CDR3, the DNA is TGTGCCAGCAGCGTAGTTGGAGTGAACACTGAAGCTTTCTTT. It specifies CASSVVGVNTEAFF.

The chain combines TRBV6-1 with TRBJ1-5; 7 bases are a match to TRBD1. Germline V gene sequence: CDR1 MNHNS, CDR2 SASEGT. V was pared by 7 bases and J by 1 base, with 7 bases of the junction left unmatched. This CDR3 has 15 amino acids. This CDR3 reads CASTAKGASNQPQHF. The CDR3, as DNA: TGTGCCAGCACTGCCAAGGGGGCGAGCAATCAGCCCCAGCATTTT.

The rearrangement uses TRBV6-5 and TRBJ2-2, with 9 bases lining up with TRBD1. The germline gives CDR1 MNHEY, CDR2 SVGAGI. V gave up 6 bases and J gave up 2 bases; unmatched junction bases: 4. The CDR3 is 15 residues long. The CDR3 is CASRRGQGNTGELFF. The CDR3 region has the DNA TGTGCCAGCAGGAGGGGACAGGGTAACACCGGGGAGCTGTTTTTT.

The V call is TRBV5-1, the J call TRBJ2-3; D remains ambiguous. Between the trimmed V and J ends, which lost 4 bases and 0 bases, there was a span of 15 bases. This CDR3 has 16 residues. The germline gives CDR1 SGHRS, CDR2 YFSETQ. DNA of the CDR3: TGCGCCAGCAGCGACGGAATGACACGCAGCACAGATACGCAGTATTTT. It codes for CASSDGMTRSTDTQYF.